What follows are 16 T cell receptor beta chains derived from one specimen sequenced in a study of T cells in Graves' hyperthyroidism and ophthalmopathy. TCR beta CDR3 regions were amplified from RNA. With the HTBI primer set, the TCR CDR3 went through a first round of RT-PCR. One entry per CDR3 protein, called by TCRdb with MiXCR from the multiplex PCR reads. The table includes some 400,000 distinct CDR3 sequences, around 13% detected once. Sequenced material: blood. The receptors here all came from a woman in her sixties or seventies with Graves' hyperthyroidism.

This clonotype has at least ten counts. The rearrangement links TRBV3-1 to TRBJ2-5, with D tentatively TRBD1 (6 bases). V lost 5 bases and J lost 8, with 15 bases in between. The length of the CDR3 is 13 residues. CDR1 and CDR2 from the germline V gene are LGHDT and YNNKEL (reference sequence). The CDR3 protein is CASSGGIGSTQYF. CDR3 DNA: TGTGCCAGCAGCGGGGGCATAGGTAGCACCCAGTACTTC.

V is TRBV20-1 and J is TRBJ1-3; 7 bases fit TRBD1. The germline CDR1 and CDR2 sequences are DFQATT and SNEGSKA (reference sequence). CDR3 length equals 15 residues. J was trimmed by 1 base and V by 3 bases; bases with no gene match: 6. The CDR3 is CSARDLTGSGNTIYF. The CDR3 nucleotides are TGCAGTGCTAGGGACCTGACAGGGTCTGGAAACACCATATATTTT.

In regard to this clonotype: Lacking the conserved final phenylalanine or tryptophan, this CDR3 likely reflects a read error. The chain carries TRBV19 and TRBJ2-7; 9 bases line up with TRBD1. Germline V lookup: CDR1 LNHDA, CDR2 SQIVND (reference sequence). The CDR3 runs to 15 residues. Trimming removed 3 bases from V and 2 bases from J; junction bases left unmatched: 5. Here the CDR3 reads CASSISGTGTYEQYL. The CDR3 DNA reads as TGTGCCAGTAGTATCTCCGGGACAGGGACCTACGAGCAGTACCTC.

At least ten counts were recorded for this clonotype. The gene calls are TRBV6-1 and TRBJ1-1; 8 positions agree with TRBD1. Germline V lookup: CDR1 MNHNS, CDR2 SASEGT. This CDR3 is built from 16 residues. Trimming removed 5 bases from V and 1 base from J; junction bases left unmatched: 9. In DNA, the CDR3 is TGTGCCAGCAGTTACATCGCAGGGGGCGGGAACACTGAAGCTTTCTTT. This codes for CASSYIAGGGNTEAFF.

At least ten counts were recorded for this clonotype. The rearrangement joins TRBV2 to TRBJ2-3; D is perhaps TRBD2 (5 bases). Germline V gives CDR1 SNHLY, CDR2 FYNNEI. The germline V and J ends were trimmed by 7 bases and 5 bases, with 16 bases remaining between them. The CDR3 spans 14 residues. The CDR3 here is CASNRGNGEDTQYF. CDR3 DNA sequence: TGTGCCAGCAATCGGGGAAATGGAGAAGATACGCAGTATTTT.

This clonotype was detected ten times or more. V usage is TRBV2 and J usage is TRBJ1-2; D is uncertain. This CDR3 contains 12 residues. V gave up 8 bases and J gave up 5 bases, with 12 bases separating them. The germline V gene has CDR1 SNHLY and CDR2 FYNNEI. CDR3 sequence reads: CASSSRSYGYTF. For the CDR3, the DNA is TGTGCCAGCTCTTCCAGAAGTTATGGCTACACCTTC. Full variable domain (outside the CDR3, taken from reference TRBV2 and TRBJ1-2): EPEVTQTPSHQVTQMGQEVILRCVPISNHLYFYWYRQILGQKVEFLVSFYNNEISEKSEIFDDQFSVERPDGSNFTLKIRSTKLEDSAMYFCASSSRSYGYTFGSGTRLTVV.

At least ten counts were recorded for this clonotype. V and J are TRBV29-1 and TRBJ2-1, with 8 bases matching TRBD2. This CDR3 has 13 residues. Per germline, CDR1 SQVTM and CDR2 ANQGSEA. The trim removed 2 bases at V and 9 bases at J, leaving 6 bases unmatched. CDR3 in amino acids: CSVEMSGSGEQFF. The CDR3 nucleotides are TGCAGCGTTGAAATGAGCGGGAGCGGTGAGCAGTTCTTC.

In this sample, this clonotype turned up many times. The rearrangement joins TRBV3-1 to TRBJ1-5; no reliable D call. Trimming pared 1 base from V and 2 bases from J, leaving 21 bases between. CDR3 length: 19 residues. Germline V lookup: CDR1 LGHDT, CDR2 YNNKEL (reference sequence). This CDR3 reads CASSQGLLQSTRGNQPQHF. The CDR3 coding sequence is TGTGCCAGCAGCCAAGGCCTACTCCAATCCACCCGCGGCAATCAGCCCCAGCATTTT. The full variable domain, its missing parts supplied by reference TRBV3-1 and TRBJ1-5, is DTAVSQTPKYLVTQMGNDKSIKCEQNLGHDTMYWYKQDSKKFLKIMFSYNNKELIINETVPNRFSPKSPDKAHLNLHINSLELGDSAVYFCASSQGLLQSTRGNQPQHFGDGTRLSIL.

The chain joins TRBV6-5 to TRBJ1-1; D is unclear. The V and J ends lost 4 bases and 6 bases respectively, with 9 bases between them. Germline lookup yields CDR1 MNHEY and CDR2 SVGAGI. This CDR3 comprises 12 residues. As DNA, the CDR3 is TGTGCCAGCAGTTCCGACCGTTCTGAAGCTTTCTTT. As protein: CASSSDRSEAFF.

This clonotype was seen at least ten times. The chain joins TRBV3-1 to TRBJ2-1, with 9 bases lining up with TRBD2. CDR1 is LGHDT and CDR2 is YNNKEL in the germline V gene (reference sequence). J was trimmed by 8 bases and V by 1 base; bases with no gene match: 12. This CDR3 region has 17 residues. As DNA, the CDR3 is TGTGCCAGCAGCCAAGGTTCCCCACTAGCGGGTGGCCATGAGCAGTTCTTC. Encoded protein: CASSQGSPLAGGHEQFF.

The V call is TRBV6-2 or TRBV6-3, the J call TRBJ1-5; D gene uncertain. CDR3 length equals 15 residues. Germline values: CDR1 MNHEY, CDR2 SVGEGT. The germline V and J ends were trimmed by 10 bases and 2 bases, with 18 bases remaining between them. Here the CDR3 DNA reads TGTGCCATCGAGGTGGGATTCGAGGGCAATCAGCCCCAGCATTTT. It encodes CAIEVGFEGNQPQHF.

This clonotype was detected only a few times. One end of the junction varies from germline; a read error may be responsible. The chain recombines TRBV3-1 with TRBJ2-5; the D is unclear. Germline values: CDR1 LGHDT, CDR2 YNNKEL (reference sequence). There are 12 residues in the CDR3. This CDR3 reads CAGSQDKETQYF. The CDR3 DNA sequence: TGTGCCGGCAGCCAAGATAAAGAGACCCAGTACTTC.

This clonotype showed up many times. This chain joins TRBV11-2 and TRBJ2-5; the D gene could be TRBD1 or TRBD2 (6 bases each). V was cut by 4 bases and J by 7 bases, with 16 bases left in between. The CDR3 has 14 residues. Germline V gene lookup returns CDR1 SGHAT and CDR2 FQNNGV. This CDR3 reads CASSSRSGGGTQYF. CDR3 nucleotides: TGTGCCAGCAGCTCCAGATCCGGAGGGGGGACCCAGTACTTC.

This clonotype was recorded at least ten times. The chain combines TRBV20-1 with TRBJ2-7; 15 bases map to TRBD2. This CDR3 is built from 17 residues. Germline V lookup: CDR1 DFQATT, CDR2 SNEGSKA (reference sequence). V was pared by 0 bases and J by 3 bases, with 6 bases of the junction left unmatched. The CDR3 loop is CSARDFGLAGGNYEQYF. The CDR3 DNA is TGCAGTGCTAGAGATTTCGGACTAGCGGGAGGGAACTACGAGCAGTACTTC.

A remark on this clonotype: It may be a read error: a sequence one base away is much more abundant. J is TRBJ1-5 and V is TRBV12-3 or TRBV12-4; no firm D call. Trimming took off 1 base at V and 5 bases at J, with 6 bases between the two ends. The CDR3 is 13 residues long. The CDR3 sequence: CASSLGQHQPQHF. CDR3 DNA sequence: TGTGCCAGCAGTTTAGGACAACATCAGCCCCAGCATTTT.

The table lists this clonotype with many counts. This rearrangement joins TRBV2 to TRBJ1-6; D uncertain. Trimming pared 7 bases from V and 10 bases from J, leaving 11 bases between. The CDR3 runs 12 residues. Germline V gives CDR1 SNHLY, CDR2 FYNNEI. The CDR3 loop is CASNGVRSPLHF. CDR3 coding DNA: TGTGCCAGCAACGGGGTTCGGTCACCCCTCCACTTT.